This T cell receptor (beta chain) came from a study of shared clonotypes between healthy human individuals. The germline V and J ends were trimmed by 1 base and 4 bases, with 10 bases remaining between them. The germline V gene encodes CDR1 SEHNR and CDR2 FQNEAQ (reference sequence). The CDR3 sequence is 14 residues long. Naive CD8 populations comprised CD45RO-negative cells positively selected for CCR7, excluding terminally differentiated effector memory CD45RA+ cells. Profiling relied on immunoSEQ multiplex PCR, and the TCRdb table lists in-frame clones only, not all of them. This sample has some 2.1 million clones, with 93% found just once.

The TCR originated in a man between 18 and 35 years old in good health. Some clones in this sample may be carry-over from other donors' samples. Sample: naive CD8+ T cells from PBMCs. This chain uses TRBV7-9 with TRBJ1-1; no firm D call. CDR3 residues: CASSLVEVGTEAFF. The CDR3 bases are TGTGCCAGCAGCTTAGTCGAGGTGGGCACTGAAGCTTTCTTT.